What follows are 32 T cell receptor beta chains derived from one specimen sequenced in a study of CD8 T cells in Susac syndrome. The RNA, roughly 0.45 to 1 ug, was put through reverse transcription using random hexamers. TCRdb ran MiXCR on the immunoSEQ multiplex PCR reads and lists one entry per CDR3 protein. The sample has about 130,000 distinct CDR3 sequences; around 90% are singletons. Sequenced: CD8+ T cells from PBMCs. These receptors came from a human donor with multiple sclerosis.

The chain couples TRBV27 to TRBJ1-5, with 7 bases that match TRBD1. CDR1 is MNHEY, CDR2 SMNVEV, per germline (reference sequence). After removal of 6 bases from V and 5 bases from J, the junction contained 10 bases not matched to a gene. CDR3 length: 15 amino acids. The CDR3 DNA reads as TGTGCCAGCAGCATGGGCAGGGGGGACGATCAGCCCCAGCATTTT. Translating gives CASSMGRGDDQPQHF.

The chain is built from TRBV12-3 or TRBV12-4 and TRBJ2-5, with TRBD2 as a possible D gene (6 bases). The CDR3 has 13 residues. Deletions cut 6 bases from V and 5 bases from J, with 13 bases between. The CDR3 coding sequence is TGTGCCAGCAGCACGGGACTCTGGGAGACCCAGTACTTC. It is translated as CASSTGLWETQYF.

This clonotype was seen once. The rearrangement joins TRBV7-9 to TRBJ2-1, with D perhaps matching TRBD1 (6 bases). The CDR3 length is 16 residues. Per the germline V gene, CDR1 is SEHNR and CDR2 is FQNEAQ (reference sequence). V shed 5 bases and J shed 5 bases, with 19 bases lying between them. The CDR3 DNA reads TGTGCCAGCAGCCCTACAGGGTCTAATCACCACAATGAGCAGTTCTTC. This codes for CASSPTGSNHHNEQFF. The variable domain in full, with the rest retrieved from reference TRBV7-9 and TRBJ2-1, is DTGVSQNPRHKITKRGQNVTFRCDPISEHNRLYWYRQTLGQGPEFLTYFQNEAQLEKSRLLSDRFSAERPKGSFSTLEIQRTEQGDSAMYLCASSPTGSNHHNEQFFGPGTRLTVL.

The chain joins TRBV29-1 to TRBJ2-7; 7 positions agree with TRBD2. J was trimmed by 6 bases and V by 0 bases; bases with no gene match: 2. The CDR3 is 12 amino acids. Germline CDR1 and CDR2: SQVTM and ANQGSEA. CDR3 protein: CSVEEGRVEQYF. Here the CDR3 DNA reads TGCAGCGTTGAAGAGGGGAGGGTCGAGCAGTACTTC.

The chain couples TRBV14 to TRBJ2-2, with 7 bases lining up with TRBD2. Per the germline V gene, CDR1 is SGHDN and CDR2 is FVKESK. This CDR3 comprises 16 residues. J lost 8 bases, V lost 3 bases, and 12 bases had no gene match. The CDR3 bases are TGTGCCAGCAGCCATCGTCGAGGGGAGGGAAGAGGGGAGCTGTTTTTT. This sequence encodes CASSHRRGEGRGELFF. Combining the CDR3 with reference TRBV14 and TRBJ2-2 gives the whole variable domain EAGVTQFPSHSVIEKGQTVTLRCDPISGHDNLYWYRRVMGKEIKFLLHFVKESKQDESGMPNNRFLAERTGGTYSTLKVQPAELEDSGVYFCASSHRRGEGRGELFFGEGSRLTVL.

The rearrangement uses TRBV13 and TRBJ1-6; D might be TRBD1 (6 bases). The CDR3 has 16 amino acids. Trimming removed 1 base from V and 8 bases from J, with 15 bases in between. The germline V gene has CDR1 PRHDT and CDR2 FYEKMQ (reference sequence). The CDR3 DNA is TGTGCCAGCAGCTTAGAAGCCTCCTCAGGGGATTCACCCCTCCACTTT. The encoded protein is CASSLEASSGDSPLHF.

The chain is built from TRBV12-3 or TRBV12-4 and TRBJ2-1, with 9 bases lining up with TRBD1. The J segment lost 6 bases and the V segment lost 3 bases, leaving 6 bases of the junction unmatched. The CDR3 runs 15 residues. CDR3: CASSFRRQGGNEQFF. CDR3 bases: TGTGCCAGCAGTTTTAGAAGACAGGGGGGCAATGAGCAGTTCTTC.

The V and J genes are TRBV7-9 and TRBJ2-1; D possibly corresponds to TRBD2 (7 bases). Germline V gene data show CDR1 as SEHNR and CDR2 as FQNEAQ (reference sequence). The CDR3 loop spans 15 amino acids. The V and J ends lost 7 bases and 7 bases respectively, with 20 bases between them. The DNA of the CDR3 is TGTGCCAGCACCGAGGGGGAGGGCTGGCAGAATGAGCAGTTCTTC. Translated: CASTEGEGWQNEQFF.

This clonotype was counted once. The gene calls are TRBV11-2 and TRBJ2-7, with 9 bases identical to TRBD1. With 7 bases clipped from V and 4 bases from J, the junction kept 17 bases outside the gene matches. The CDR3 is 17 amino acids. Germline CDR1 SGHAT, CDR2 FQNNGV. The CDR3 loop reads CASTTGGGPNPQYEQYF. CDR3 nucleotides: TGTGCCAGCACAACAGGGGGCGGCCCTAATCCCCAATACGAGCAGTACTTC.

The V call is TRBV27, the J call TRBJ2-1, with D possibly TRBD1 on 5 matching bases. Trimming took 2 bases from V and 1 from J, leaving 12 bases between them. Germline V CDR1 and CDR2: MNHEY, SMNVEV (reference sequence). CDR3 length: 16 amino acids. CDR3 DNA: TGTGCCAGCAGTTTACTTCTCAAGGGGTCCTACAATGAGCAGTTCTTC. Amino acid sequence: CASSLLLKGSYNEQFF.

The J gene is TRBJ2-2, the V gene TRBV9, with D unclear. Per germline, CDR1 SGDLS and CDR2 YYNGEE. The CDR3 is 15 residues long. The V end was cut by 5 bases, the J end by 0 bases, with 11 bases between. CDR3 coding DNA: TGTGCCAGCAGAGGTGGCGATCCGAACACCGGGGAGCTGTTTTTT. It codes for CASRGGDPNTGELFF.

The chain carries TRBV16 and TRBJ2-7; D unclear. V dropped 1 base and J dropped 5 bases, with 3 bases sitting between them. Germline V gives CDR1 KGHSY, CDR2 FQNENV. The CDR3 runs 11 residues. CDR3 sequence: CASSQLNEQYF. CDR3 nucleotides: TGTGCCAGCAGCCAATTAAACGAGCAGTACTTC.

A single count supports this clonotype. This sequence joins TRBV19 and TRBJ2-1; D unresolved. Germline V gene lookup returns CDR1 LNHDA and CDR2 SQIVND (reference sequence). The CDR3 contains 12 residues. Trimming took off 5 bases at V and 8 bases at J, with 10 bases between the two ends. The CDR3 is CASSWSVYEQFF. In DNA, the CDR3 is TGTGCCAGTAGTTGGTCTGTCTATGAGCAGTTCTTC.

The rearrangement joins TRBV27 to TRBJ1-5; TRBD1 matches at 8 bases. This CDR3 has 16 amino acids. CDR1 and CDR2 from the germline V gene are MNHEY and SMNVEV (reference sequence). V lost 10 bases and J lost 7; bases outside the gene matches: 18. CDR3 DNA sequence: TGTGCCAAATTATACGGACAGGGAAGTTGCGTACAGCCCCAGCATTTT. This translates into CAKLYGQGSCVQPQHF.

The chain combines TRBV4-3 with TRBJ2-7; TRBD2 might be the D (6 bases). This CDR3 contains 13 residues. V gave up 2 bases and J gave up 6 bases, with 11 bases separating them. The germline CDR1 and CDR2 sequences are LGHNA and YSLEER. This CDR3 is CASSQKSGGEQYF. The CDR3 DNA reads as TGCGCCAGCAGCCAAAAGTCCGGGGGCGAGCAGTACTTC.

This clonotype was seen once. The chain is built from TRBV6-2 or TRBV6-3 and TRBJ2-5, with 8 positions matching TRBD1. V shed 2 bases and J 5 bases; nucleotides not matched to a gene: 7. The CDR3 length is 15 residues. Germline V gives CDR1 MNHEY, CDR2 SVGEGT. CDR3 DNA: TGTGCCAGCAGTTACACCCAGGGGGCGCGGGAGACCCAGTACTTC. Encoded protein: CASSYTQGARETQYF.

The chain recombines TRBV6-1 with TRBJ1-2; TRBD1 agrees at 12 bases. The germline CDR1 and CDR2 sequences are MNHNS and SASEGT. The CDR3 is 16 residues long. The V and J ends lost 7 bases and 0 bases, in that order; junction bases with no gene match: 6. The CDR3 sequence: CASKPGQGASNYGYTF. CDR3 nucleotide sequence: TGTGCCAGCAAACCGGGACAGGGGGCTTCTAACTATGGCTACACCTTC.

This clonotype was recorded only once. The chain links TRBV3-1 to TRBJ2-1; 7 bases align to TRBD2. V was pared by 0 bases and J by 6 bases, with 8 bases of the junction left unmatched. The germline V gene has CDR1 LGHDT and CDR2 YNNKEL (reference sequence). This CDR3 spans 16 amino acids. The CDR3 region has the DNA TGTGCCAGCAGCCAAGATTGGGGGGGATCCCTCAATGAGCAGTTCTTC. As protein: CASSQDWGGSLNEQFF.

This chain links TRBV27 with TRBJ1-2, with unresolved D. Looked up from germline, CDR1 is MNHEY and CDR2 is SMNVEV (reference sequence). CDR3 length: 14 residues. The V end lost 2 bases, the J end lost 0 bases, and 7 bases lay between the germline ends. DNA for the CDR3: TGTGCCAGCAGTTTAATCCCAGCTAACTATGGCTACACCTTC. This sequence encodes CASSLIPANYGYTF.

This rearrangement joins TRBV3-1 to TRBJ2-1, with a weak D call TRBD2 (5 bases). The CDR3 spans 15 residues. The germline V gene has CDR1 LGHDT and CDR2 YNNKEL (reference sequence). V was clipped by 1 base and J by 3 bases, with 10 bases between them. CDR3 in amino acids: CASSQGGVGYNEQFF. CDR3 bases: TGTGCCAGCAGCCAAGGGGGAGTAGGCTACAATGAGCAGTTCTTC.

V gene TRBV28 combines with J gene TRBJ2-1; 8 bases line up with TRBD2. J gave up 4 bases and V 5 bases, and 7 bases lay outside the gene matches. The CDR3 extends over 15 amino acids. Per germline, CDR1 MDHEN and CDR2 SYDVKM. CDR3 in amino acids: CASSLERESYNEQFF. The CDR3 coding sequence is TGTGCCAGCAGTCTCGAGCGGGAGTCGTACAATGAGCAGTTCTTC.

The CDR3: CASMGTDSYEQYF. CDR3 DNA sequence: TGTGCCAGCATGGGGACGGACTCCTACGAGCAGTACTTC. This rearrangement joins TRBV6-1 to TRBJ2-7; D may be TRBD1 or TRBD2 (5 bases each). This CDR3 has 13 amino acids. Germline CDR1 reads MNHNS; CDR2 reads SASEGT. Trimming cost V 7 bases and J 0 bases, with 10 bases left between them.

The chain is built from TRBV25-1 and TRBJ2-2; tentative D call: TRBD2 (5 bases). V was clipped by 4 bases and J by 7 bases, with 10 bases between them. The CDR3 consists of 13 residues. Germline CDR1 and CDR2: MGHDK and SYGVNS. The CDR3 sequence is CASSGGFHGELFF. Written as DNA, the CDR3 is TGTGCCAGCAGTGGAGGGTTTCACGGGGAGCTGTTTTTT.

This clonotype was observed a single time. The chain uses TRBV7-9 and TRBJ2-3; TRBD2 might be the D (5 bases). From germline, CDR1 is SEHNR and CDR2 FQNEAQ (reference sequence). This CDR3 region has 16 residues. The V end was cut by 5 bases, the J end by 3 bases, with 18 bases between. The CDR3 DNA reads as TGTGCCAGCAGCATCGTCAGCGGACCACAAACAGATACGCAGTATTTT. Residues: CASSIVSGPQTDTQYF.

The chain is built from TRBV25-1 and TRBJ2-7; 10 nucleotides match TRBD2. V lost 7 bases to trimming and J lost 5 bases; unmatched junction nucleotides: 8. Germline lookup yields CDR1 MGHDK and CDR2 SYGVNS. CDR3 length: 14 amino acids. The CDR3 nucleotides are TGTGCCAGCACGGAGCGGGAGGGTAGCGACGAGCAGTACTTC. The encoded protein is CASTEREGSDEQYF.

The rearrangement uses TRBV19 and TRBJ1-2, with D possibly being TRBD1 (6 bases). Germline V CDR1 and CDR2: LNHDA, SQIVND (reference sequence). Trimming pared 5 bases from V and 6 bases from J, leaving 19 bases between. This CDR3 spans 15 amino acids. CDR3 residues: CASSQGTKDVDGYTF. In DNA form, the CDR3 reads TGTGCCAGTAGTCAAGGGACAAAAGATGTTGATGGCTACACCTTC.

V and J are TRBV4-2 and TRBJ2-1, with D unresolved. The CDR3 contains 17 residues. Deletions cut 1 base from V and 1 base from J, with 14 bases between. Germline values: CDR1 LGHNA, CDR2 YNFKEQ. Here the CDR3 DNA reads TGTGCCAGCAGCCAAGCCTTAATTCGTGGTTCCTACAATGAGCAGTTCTTC. Translation gives CASSQALIRGSYNEQFF.

This chain connects TRBV27 to TRBJ2-5; no firm D call. Per germline, CDR1 MNHEY and CDR2 SMNVEV (reference sequence). This CDR3 is built from 16 residues. V lost 2 bases and J 5 bases, leaving 18 bases between the germline ends. CDR3 region: CASSLVPPQFWETQYF. The CDR3 DNA reads as TGTGCCAGCAGTTTAGTGCCCCCACAGTTCTGGGAGACCCAGTACTTC.

The chain recombines TRBV11-2 with TRBJ2-1; D remains ambiguous. V lost 5 bases, J lost 4 bases, and 3 bases lay in between. Germline V gives CDR1 SGHAT, CDR2 FQNNGV. The CDR3 has 11 residues. CDR3 nucleotides: TGTGCCAGCAGCGCGTACAATGAGCAGTTCTTC. It codes for CASSAYNEQFF.

The CDR3 bases are TGTGCCAGCAGCCTTATAAGCTCTGGAAACACCATATATTTT. This encodes CASSLISSGNTIYF. The chain joins TRBV7-2 to TRBJ1-3; D is ambiguous. V gave up 5 bases and J gave up 0 bases, with 8 bases separating them. The V gene's germline CDR1 is SGHTA and CDR2 FQGNSA. The CDR3 extends over 14 amino acids.

V gene TRBV3-1 combines with J gene TRBJ2-5; D uncertain. Germline loops: CDR1 LGHDT, CDR2 YNNKEL (reference sequence). The CDR3 has 15 amino acids. V was trimmed by 0 bases and J by 5 bases, leaving 13 bases between them. In DNA, the CDR3 is TGTGCCAGCAGCCAAGAGGAGCCTCCCTGGGAGACCCAGTACTTC. It yields the protein CASSQEEPPWETQYF.

This chain connects TRBV4-2 to TRBJ1-1, with 7 bases identical to TRBD1. The CDR3 runs 14 residues. V shed 4 bases and J 1 base; nucleotides not matched to a gene: 3. Germline assignment: CDR1 LGHNA and CDR2 YNFKEQ. CDR3 nucleotides: TGTGCCAGCAGCCCGACAGGGCCGAACACTGAAGCTTTCTTT. The encoded protein is CASSPTGPNTEAFF.